This T cell receptor beta chain stems from a study of shared clonotypes between healthy human individuals. The donor cohort consisted entirely of Caucasian adults residing in Nashville, Tennessee. Subsets obtained from CD4+ cells comprised CD45RA+ naive and CD45RA-negative memory cells. This clone came up once. The CDR3 sequence is 15 residues long. Germline values: CDR1 SGHKS, CDR2 YYEKEE (reference sequence). V dropped 5 bases and J dropped 0 bases, with 12 bases sitting between them. Profiling relied on immunoSEQ multiplex PCR, and the TCRdb table lists in-frame clones only, not all of them. The sample records roughly 1,000,000 clones, more than 75% being singletons.

The chain combines TRBV5-5 with TRBJ2-1; TRBD1 or TRBD2 may be the D gene (5 bases each). Material: memory CD4+ T cells from PBMCs. As for subset: CD45RA-negative fraction. This TCR was recovered from a man between 18 and 35 years old in good health. Some clones in this sample may be carry-over from other donors' samples. In DNA, the CDR3 is TGTGCCAGCAGTTCCGGGACCAACTCCTACAATGAGCAGTTCTTC. The encoded protein is CASSSGTNSYNEQFF.